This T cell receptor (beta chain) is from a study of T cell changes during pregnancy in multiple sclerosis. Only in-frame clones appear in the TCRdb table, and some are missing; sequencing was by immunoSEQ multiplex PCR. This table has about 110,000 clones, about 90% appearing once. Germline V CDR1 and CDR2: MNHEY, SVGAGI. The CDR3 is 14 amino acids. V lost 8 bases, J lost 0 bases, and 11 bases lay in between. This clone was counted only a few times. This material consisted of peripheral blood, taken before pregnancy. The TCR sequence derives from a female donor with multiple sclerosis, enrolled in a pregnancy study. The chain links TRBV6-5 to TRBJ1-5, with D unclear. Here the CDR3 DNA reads TGTGCCAGCGGCAGAGGGTATAGCAATCAGCCCCAGCATTTT. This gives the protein CASGRGYSNQPQHF.